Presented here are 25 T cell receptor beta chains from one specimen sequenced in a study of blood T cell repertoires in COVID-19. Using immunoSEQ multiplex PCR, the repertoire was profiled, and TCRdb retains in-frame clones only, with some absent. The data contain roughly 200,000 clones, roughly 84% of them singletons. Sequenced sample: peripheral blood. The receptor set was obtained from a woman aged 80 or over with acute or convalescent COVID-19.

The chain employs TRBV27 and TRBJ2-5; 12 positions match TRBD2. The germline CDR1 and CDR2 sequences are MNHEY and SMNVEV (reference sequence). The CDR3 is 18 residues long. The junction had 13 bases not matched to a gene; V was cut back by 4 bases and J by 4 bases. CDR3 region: CASSSLRTSGIIGETQYF. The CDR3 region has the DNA TGTGCCAGCAGTTCCCTTCGGACTAGCGGGATAATAGGAGAGACCCAGTACTTC.

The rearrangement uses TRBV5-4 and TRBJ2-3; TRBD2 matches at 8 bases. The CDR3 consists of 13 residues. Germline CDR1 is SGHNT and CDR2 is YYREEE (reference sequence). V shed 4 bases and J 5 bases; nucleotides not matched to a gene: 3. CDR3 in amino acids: CASSPGGGDTQYF. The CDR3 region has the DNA TGTGCCAGCAGCCCCGGGGGGGGAGATACGCAGTATTTT.

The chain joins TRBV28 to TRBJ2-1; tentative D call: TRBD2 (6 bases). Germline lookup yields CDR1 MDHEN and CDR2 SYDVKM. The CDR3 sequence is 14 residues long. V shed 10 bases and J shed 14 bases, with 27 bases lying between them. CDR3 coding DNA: TGTGCCATCCGCCTTAGCGGTCGGGACGAGGTGGAGTTCTTC. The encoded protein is CAIRLSGRDEVEFF. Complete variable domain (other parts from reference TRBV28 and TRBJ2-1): DVKVTQSSRYLVKRTGEKVFLECVQDMDHENMFWYRQDPGLGLRLIYFSYDVKMKEKGDIPEGYSVSREKKERFSLILESASTNQTSMYLCAIRLSGRDEVEFFGPGTRLTVL.

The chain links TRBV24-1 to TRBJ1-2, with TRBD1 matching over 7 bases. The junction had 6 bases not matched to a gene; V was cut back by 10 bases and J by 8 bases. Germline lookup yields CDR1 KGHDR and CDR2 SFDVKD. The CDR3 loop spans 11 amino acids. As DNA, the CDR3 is TGTGCCACAGAGACAGGGAACGGCTACACCTTC. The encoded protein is CATETGNGYTF.

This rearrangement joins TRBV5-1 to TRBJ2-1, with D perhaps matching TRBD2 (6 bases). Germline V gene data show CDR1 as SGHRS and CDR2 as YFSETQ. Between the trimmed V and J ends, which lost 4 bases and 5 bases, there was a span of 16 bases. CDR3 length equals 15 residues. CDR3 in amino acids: CASSPGGGFHNEQFF. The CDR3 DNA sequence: TGCGCCAGCAGCCCCGGTGGGGGGTTTCACAATGAGCAGTTCTTC.

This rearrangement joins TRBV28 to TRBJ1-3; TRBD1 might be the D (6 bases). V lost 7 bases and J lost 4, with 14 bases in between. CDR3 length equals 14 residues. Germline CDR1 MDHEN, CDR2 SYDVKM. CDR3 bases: TGTGCCAGCAACCAACCGGGACACGGAAACACCATATATTTT. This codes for CASNQPGHGNTIYF.

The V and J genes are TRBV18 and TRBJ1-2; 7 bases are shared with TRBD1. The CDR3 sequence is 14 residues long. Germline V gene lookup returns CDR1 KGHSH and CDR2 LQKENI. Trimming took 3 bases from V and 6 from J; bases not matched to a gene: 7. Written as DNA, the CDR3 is TGTGCCAGCTCACCGCTAGACAGGGACCATGGCTACACCTTC. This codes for CASSPLDRDHGYTF.

The CDR3 loop is CASSFLSGRRNNEQFF. The CDR3 DNA reads TGCGCCAGCAGCTTCCTTAGCGGGAGGAGGAACAATGAGCAGTTCTTC. V gene TRBV5-1 combines with J gene TRBJ2-1; 10 bases match TRBD2. Trimming took 2 bases from V and 5 from J; bases not matched to a gene: 7. The CDR3 spans 16 residues. Germline-derived CDR1 and CDR2 are SGHRS and YFSETQ.

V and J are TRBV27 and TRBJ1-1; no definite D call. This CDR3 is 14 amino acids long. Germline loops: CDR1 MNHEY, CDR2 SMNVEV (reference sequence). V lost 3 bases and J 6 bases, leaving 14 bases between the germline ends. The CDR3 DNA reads TGTGCCAGCAGTTTTGGTCCCCGGGTCCCTGAAGCTTTCTTT. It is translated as CASSFGPRVPEAFF.

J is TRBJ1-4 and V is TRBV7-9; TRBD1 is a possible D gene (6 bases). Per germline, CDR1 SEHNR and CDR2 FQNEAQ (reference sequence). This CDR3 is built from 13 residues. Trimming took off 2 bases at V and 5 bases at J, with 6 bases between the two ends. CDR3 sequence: CASSLQGNEKLFF. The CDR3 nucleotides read TGTGCCAGCAGCTTACAGGGGAATGAAAAACTGTTTTTT.

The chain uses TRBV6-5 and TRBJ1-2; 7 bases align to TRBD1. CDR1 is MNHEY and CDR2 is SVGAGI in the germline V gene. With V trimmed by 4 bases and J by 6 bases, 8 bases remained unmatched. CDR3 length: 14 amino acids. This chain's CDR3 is CASSSNRGSHGYTF. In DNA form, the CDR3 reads TGTGCCAGCAGTTCGAACAGGGGTAGCCATGGCTACACCTTC.

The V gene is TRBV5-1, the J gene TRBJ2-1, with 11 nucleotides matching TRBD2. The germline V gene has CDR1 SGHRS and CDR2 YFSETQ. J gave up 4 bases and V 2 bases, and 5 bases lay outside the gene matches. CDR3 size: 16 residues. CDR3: CASSFGLAGEYNEQFF. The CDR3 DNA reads TGCGCCAGCAGCTTCGGACTAGCGGGCGAGTACAATGAGCAGTTCTTC.

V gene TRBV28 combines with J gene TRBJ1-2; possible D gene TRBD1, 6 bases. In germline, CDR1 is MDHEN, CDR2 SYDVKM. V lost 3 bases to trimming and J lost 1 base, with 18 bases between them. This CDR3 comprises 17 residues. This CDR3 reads CASSLMSGDLINYGYTF. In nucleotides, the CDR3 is TGTGCCAGCAGTTTGATGTCAGGGGACCTCATTAACTATGGCTACACCTTC.

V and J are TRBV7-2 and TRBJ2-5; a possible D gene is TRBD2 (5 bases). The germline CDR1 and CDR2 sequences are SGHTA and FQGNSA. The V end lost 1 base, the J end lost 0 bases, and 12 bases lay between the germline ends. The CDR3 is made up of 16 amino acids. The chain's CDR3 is CASSLEPTADQETQYF. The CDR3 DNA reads TGTGCCAGCAGCTTAGAGCCTACAGCGGACCAAGAGACCCAGTACTTC.

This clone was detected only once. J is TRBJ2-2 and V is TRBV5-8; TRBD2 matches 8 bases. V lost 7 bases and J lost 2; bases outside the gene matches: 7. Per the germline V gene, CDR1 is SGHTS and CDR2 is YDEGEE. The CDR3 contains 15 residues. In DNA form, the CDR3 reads TGTGCCAGCTACCGGGGGGGGTCCAACACCGGGGAGCTGTTTTTT. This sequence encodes CASYRGGSNTGELFF.

The CDR3 loop reads CASSYGKENTEAFF. In DNA, the CDR3 is TGTGCCAGCAGTTACGGCAAAGAGAACACTGAAGCTTTCTTT. This chain uses TRBV6-5 with TRBJ1-1; no definite D call. V lost 2 bases to trimming and J lost 1 base, with 8 bases between them. The CDR3 runs 14 residues. Germline CDR1 and CDR2: MNHEY and SVGAGI.

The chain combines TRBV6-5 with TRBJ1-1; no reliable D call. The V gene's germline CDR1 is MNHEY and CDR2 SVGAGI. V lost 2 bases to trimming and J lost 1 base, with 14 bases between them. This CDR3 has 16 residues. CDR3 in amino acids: CASSYLRVGQNTEAFF. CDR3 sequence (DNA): TGTGCCAGCAGTTACCTTCGGGTCGGCCAGAACACTGAAGCTTTCTTT.

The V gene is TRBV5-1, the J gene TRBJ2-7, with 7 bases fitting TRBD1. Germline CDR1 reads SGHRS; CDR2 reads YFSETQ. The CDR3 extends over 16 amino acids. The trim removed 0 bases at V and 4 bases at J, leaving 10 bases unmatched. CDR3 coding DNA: TGCGCCAGCAGCTTGGGACCCGGGACAGCAGAATACGAGCAGTACTTC. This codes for CASSLGPGTAEYEQYF. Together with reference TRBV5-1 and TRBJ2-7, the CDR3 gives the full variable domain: KAGVTQTPRYLIKTRGQQVTLSCSPISGHRSVSWYQQTPGQGLQFLFEYFSETQRNKGNFPGRFSGRQFSNSRSEMNVSTLELGDSALYLCASSLGPGTAEYEQYFGPGTRLTVT.

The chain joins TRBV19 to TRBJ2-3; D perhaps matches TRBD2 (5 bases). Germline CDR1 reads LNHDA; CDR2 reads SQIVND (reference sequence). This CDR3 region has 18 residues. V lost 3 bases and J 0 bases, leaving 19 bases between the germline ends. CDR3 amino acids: CASSMGSSYTTSTDTQYF. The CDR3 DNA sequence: TGTGCCAGTAGTATGGGGAGCTCGTACACCACTAGCACAGATACGCAGTATTTT.

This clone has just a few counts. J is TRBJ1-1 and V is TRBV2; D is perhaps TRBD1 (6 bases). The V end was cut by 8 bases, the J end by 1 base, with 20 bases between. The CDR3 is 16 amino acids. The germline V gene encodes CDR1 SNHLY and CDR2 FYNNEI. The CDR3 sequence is CASAGTDSGGNTEAFF. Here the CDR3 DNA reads TGTGCCAGCGCGGGTACGGACAGTGGAGGGAACACTGAAGCTTTCTTT.

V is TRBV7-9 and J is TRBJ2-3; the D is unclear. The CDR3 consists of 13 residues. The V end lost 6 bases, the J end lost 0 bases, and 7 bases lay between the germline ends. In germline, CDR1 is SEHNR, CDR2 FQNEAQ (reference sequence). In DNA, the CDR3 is TGTGCCAGCAGGTCCACTAGCACAGATACGCAGTATTTT. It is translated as CASRSTSTDTQYF.

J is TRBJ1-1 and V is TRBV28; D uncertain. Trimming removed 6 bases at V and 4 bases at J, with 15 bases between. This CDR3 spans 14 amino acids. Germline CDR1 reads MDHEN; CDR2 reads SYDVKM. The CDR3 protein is CASSNKVGVTEAFF. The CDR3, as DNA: TGTGCCAGCAGCAACAAAGTCGGGGTCACTGAAGCTTTCTTT.

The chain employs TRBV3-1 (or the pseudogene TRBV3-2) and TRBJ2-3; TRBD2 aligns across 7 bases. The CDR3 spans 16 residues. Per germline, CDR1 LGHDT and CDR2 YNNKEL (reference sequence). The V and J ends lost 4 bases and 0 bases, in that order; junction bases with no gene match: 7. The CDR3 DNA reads TGTGCCAGCAGCCGCCTTAGCGGGTTTAGCACAGATACGCAGTATTTT. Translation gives CASSRLSGFSTDTQYF.

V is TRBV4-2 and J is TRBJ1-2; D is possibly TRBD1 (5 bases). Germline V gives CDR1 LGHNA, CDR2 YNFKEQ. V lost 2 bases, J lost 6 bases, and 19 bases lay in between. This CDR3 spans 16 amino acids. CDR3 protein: CASSQSQGEASDGYTF. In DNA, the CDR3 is TGTGCCAGCAGCCAATCCCAAGGGGAGGCCAGTGATGGCTACACCTTC.

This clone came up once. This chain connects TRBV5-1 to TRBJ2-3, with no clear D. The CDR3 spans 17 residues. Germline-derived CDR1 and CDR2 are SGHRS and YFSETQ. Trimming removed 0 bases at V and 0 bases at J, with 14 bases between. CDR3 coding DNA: TGCGCCAGCAGCTTGGCCATAATGGCGGAAAGCACAGATACGCAGTATTTT. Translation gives CASSLAIMAESTDTQYF.